The 32 T cell receptor beta chains presented below share a single source sample, sequenced in a study of spatial heterogeneity in lung cancer (dated 2019 in TCRdb). The library relied on 5' RACE. Sequenced on a NextSeq 500. Starting from the raw public reads, TCRdb applied fastp trimming at Q25, assembled clones with MiXCR and retained in-frame beta chains. When rows share a CDR3 protein, they turn into one entry using the most common DNA and genes. The sample table lists around 48,000 distinct CDR3 sequences, about 5.8% of them with a count of one. Around 10% of the sample is taken by the ten largest. This sample's time point label indicates: sample taken at primary tumor resection. Source: PBMCs, taken at surgery. Receptor source: a male donor with early-stage non-small cell lung cancer.

This clonotype was counted ten times or more. This chain joins TRBV5-1 and TRBJ2-3, with 10 bases matching TRBD2. This CDR3 is 19 amino acids long. J lost 2 bases, V lost 4 bases, and 16 bases had no gene match. Germline CDR1 is SGHRS and CDR2 is YFSETQ. The CDR3 sequence is CASSHLGRLAGRFTDTQYF. In nucleotides, the CDR3 is TGCGCCAGCAGCCATCTGGGCCGACTAGCGGGTAGATTCACAGATACGCAGTATTTT.

In this sample, this clonotype turned up many times. V gene TRBV6-5 combines with J gene TRBJ1-1; D remains ambiguous. Germline V lookup: CDR1 MNHEY, CDR2 SVGAGI. The CDR3 contains 15 residues. Trimming left V 0 bases short and J 4 bases short, with 12 bases between. CDR3 residues: CASSYSKAGGTEAFF. CDR3 nucleotide sequence: TGTGCCAGCAGTTACTCGAAGGCCGGCGGCACTGAAGCTTTCTTT.

This clonotype was seen at least ten times. J is TRBJ1-2 and V is TRBV20-1; 9 nucleotides line up with TRBD1. The germline CDR1 and CDR2 sequences are DFQATT and SNEGSKA (reference sequence). V was pared by 1 base and J by 4 bases, with 13 bases of the junction left unmatched. This CDR3 has 17 amino acids. CDR3 region: CSARVEDRGRPVYGYTF. Written as DNA, the CDR3 is TGCAGTGCTAGAGTGGAGGACAGGGGCCGCCCCGTCTATGGCTACACCTTC.

At least ten counts were recorded for this clonotype. This chain connects TRBV6-5 to TRBJ2-1; 9 bases match TRBD2. J lost 6 bases, V lost 0 bases, and 12 bases had no gene match. The CDR3 has 18 residues. In germline, CDR1 is MNHEY, CDR2 SVGAGI. The CDR3 protein is CASSYSMAGGGRGNEQFF. CDR3 sequence (DNA): TGTGCCAGCAGTTACTCGATGGCGGGAGGGGGTAGGGGCAATGAGCAGTTCTTC.

This clonotype was observed many times. The V gene is TRBV6-2 or TRBV6-3, the J gene TRBJ1-4; D perhaps matches TRBD1 (5 bases). Germline loops: CDR1 MNHEY, CDR2 SVGEGT. This CDR3 is 12 amino acids long. The V end was cut by 6 bases, the J end by 4 bases, with 6 bases between. The CDR3 loop is CASRGDNEKLFF. The CDR3 DNA is TGTGCCAGCAGAGGGGATAATGAAAAACTGTTTTTT.

This clonotype was observed many times. The chain carries TRBV7-8 and TRBJ2-1; 7 nucleotides line up with TRBD2. The CDR3 covers 16 residues. After removal of 5 bases from V and 4 bases from J, the junction contained 11 bases not matched to a gene. CDR1 is SGHVS, CDR2 FQNEAQ, per germline. The CDR3 DNA reads TGTGCCAGCAGCCATGGAGCAGCGGGAACTTACAATGAGCAGTTCTTC. Encoded protein: CASSHGAAGTYNEQFF. The full variable domain, completed using reference TRBV7-8 and TRBJ2-1, is GAGVSQSPRYKVAKRGQDVALRCDPISGHVSLFWYQQALGQGPEFLTYFQNEAQLDKSGLPSDRFFAERPEGSVSTLKIQRTQQEDSAVYLCASSHGAAGTYNEQFFGPGTRLTVL.

This chain links TRBV4-1 with TRBJ2-2, with 9 bases matching TRBD2. Germline values: CDR1 MGHRA, CDR2 YSYEKL. CDR3 length: 19 residues. J gave up 6 bases and V 2 bases, and 16 bases lay outside the gene matches. The CDR3 reads CASSQRLIRGLARAGELFF. CDR3 nucleotide sequence: TGCGCCAGCAGCCAAAGGTTGATCCGGGGACTAGCTAGGGCCGGGGAGCTGTTTTTT.

Ten or more counts support this clonotype. The chain has TRBV6-5 and TRBJ1-5; tentative D call: TRBD1 (6 bases). The CDR3 is 14 amino acids. Germline V gene data show CDR1 as MNHEY and CDR2 as SVGAGI. V lost 4 bases and J lost 7, with 14 bases in between. The CDR3 loop reads CASSLTGSGQPQHF. In DNA, the CDR3 is TGTGCCAGCAGTTTAACAGGGTCCGGACAGCCCCAGCATTTT.

This chain connects TRBV7-3 to TRBJ2-1; no definite D call. This CDR3 spans 15 amino acids. The V gene lost 2 bases and the J gene lost 2 bases, with 10 bases spanning the gap. From germline, CDR1 is SGHTA and CDR2 FQGTGA. The CDR3 nucleotides read TGTGCCAGCAGCTTACTTAGTGCAACCTACAATGAGCAGTTCTTC. Protein product: CASSLLSATYNEQFF.

This clonotype was counted ten times or more. CDR3 residues: CASSERATQYF. In DNA, the CDR3 is TGTGCCAGCAGTGAAAGAGCGACGCAGTATTTT. This chain uses TRBV2 with TRBJ2-3; D call uncertain. Germline assignment: CDR1 SNHLY and CDR2 FYNNEI. V was trimmed by 2 bases and J by 9 bases, leaving 6 bases between them. This CDR3 spans 11 amino acids.

This clonotype was counted at least ten times. The V call is TRBV28, the J call TRBJ2-1, with 10 bases that match TRBD2. CDR3 size: 17 residues. Trimming cost V 6 bases and J 2 bases; bases outside gene matches: 10. In germline, CDR1 is MDHEN, CDR2 SYDVKM. The CDR3 here is CASRHRTSGITYNEQFF. For the CDR3, the DNA is TGTGCCAGCAGACATAGGACTAGCGGCATCACCTACAATGAGCAGTTCTTC.

The sample holds many counts of this clonotype. The V gene is TRBV7-8, the J gene TRBJ2-7, with TRBD1 matching over 11 bases. The CDR3 runs to 15 residues. V lost 2 bases to trimming and J lost 9 bases; unmatched junction nucleotides: 9. The germline V gene has CDR1 SGHVS and CDR2 FQNEAQ. The CDR3 protein is CASSLPGTGGSVQYF. The CDR3 DNA reads as TGTGCCAGCAGCTTACCGGGGACAGGGGGAAGTGTGCAGTACTTC.

This clonotype is judged medium-sized (0.01 to 0.1%). The CDR3 DNA sequence: TGTGCCAGCAGCCGACTGGCCAATCAGCCCCAGCATTTT. Protein product: CASSRLANQPQHF. The rearrangement links TRBV7-6 to TRBJ1-5; D remains unclear. V was clipped by 5 bases and J by 3 bases, with 8 bases between them. The CDR3 totals 13 residues. From germline, CDR1 is SGHVS and CDR2 FNYEAQ.

This clonotype was counted ten times or more. This chain connects TRBV28 to TRBJ2-1, with D possibly TRBD2 on 5 matching bases. Deletions cut 5 bases from V and 5 bases from J, with 13 bases between. This CDR3 region has 14 residues. Germline lookup yields CDR1 MDHEN and CDR2 SYDVKM. The CDR3 is CASSLLVRDNEQFF. In nucleotides, the CDR3 is TGTGCCAGCAGTCTACTAGTCCGGGACAATGAGCAGTTCTTC.

This clonotype was counted ten times or more. The rearrangement joins TRBV27 to TRBJ2-2, with 9 bases matching TRBD1. J gave up 7 bases and V 5 bases, and 5 bases lay outside the gene matches. This CDR3 has 14 amino acids. The germline gives CDR1 MNHEY, CDR2 SMNVEV (reference sequence). The CDR3 nucleotides are TGTGCCAGCAGTAGGGACAGGGACGGCGGGGAGCTGTTTTTT. The encoded protein is CASSRDRDGGELFF.

This clonotype was seen ten or more times. The chain links TRBV20-1 to TRBJ1-1; weak D call: TRBD1 (5 bases). Trimming pared 6 bases from V and 4 bases from J, leaving 18 bases between. CDR1 is DFQATT and CDR2 is SNEGSKA in the germline V gene (reference sequence). The CDR3 length is 14 residues. DNA of the CDR3: TGCAGTGCCCCCGGTGAGGCAGGGCGCACTGAAGCTTTCTTT. Amino acids: CSAPGEAGRTEAFF.

This clonotype was seen ten or more times. This chain connects TRBV9 to TRBJ2-1; 9 bases agree with TRBD2. The CDR3 runs 16 residues. V lost 3 bases and J lost 4; bases outside the gene matches: 8. The germline V gene has CDR1 SGDLS and CDR2 YYNGEE. CDR3 in amino acids: CASSAFTSGFYNEQFF. Written as DNA, the CDR3 is TGTGCCAGCAGCGCCTTTACTAGCGGGTTTTACAATGAGCAGTTCTTC.

There are many counts of this clonotype. The chain has TRBV4-2 and TRBJ1-4; 8 bases align to TRBD1. The CDR3 loop spans 18 amino acids. Germline loops: CDR1 LGHNA, CDR2 YNFKEQ. Germline trimming cut 3 bases from V and 5 bases from J; bases unmatched to any gene: 14. The CDR3 DNA reads as TGTGCCAGCAGCCAGGACCGACAGGGGCGGTCGGGCAATGAAAAACTGTTTTTT. Translation gives CASSQDRQGRSGNEKLFF.

Comments on this clonotype: Being one base from a much bigger clone, this may be a read error. This chain links TRBV29-1 with TRBJ2-1, with D tentatively TRBD2 (6 bases). The CDR3 runs to 12 residues. Germline CDR1 reads SQVTM; CDR2 reads ANQGSEA. Here the CDR3 reads CSVKDGSSEQIF. The CDR3 DNA sequence: TGCAGCGTTAAAGACGGGAGTTCCGAGCAGATCTTC.

This clonotype occurred many times. The chain couples TRBV25-1 to TRBJ2-7; the D is unclear. The CDR3 sequence is 13 residues long. Germline assignment: CDR1 MGHDK and CDR2 SYGVNS. Trimming left V 1 base short and J 3 bases short, with 7 bases between. This CDR3 is CASSEFGSYEQYF. CDR3 coding DNA: TGTGCCAGCAGTGAATTCGGCAGCTACGAGCAGTACTTC.

There are many counts of this clonotype. The chain has TRBV11-3 and TRBJ2-7; D may be TRBD1 or TRBD2 (5 bases each). The CDR3 has 15 residues. The ends were cut back, 0 bases at V and 2 bases at J, with 11 bases in the middle. Germline V gives CDR1 SGHNT, CDR2 YENEEA. CDR3 nucleotide sequence: TGTGCCAGCAGCTTAGATCCCTCGGGACCCTACGAGCAGTACTTC. It translates to CASSLDPSGPYEQYF.

This clonotype appeared many times. The chain couples TRBV5-1 to TRBJ1-5; TRBD1 matches 8 bases. The CDR3 runs to 16 residues. Germline CDR1 reads SGHRS; CDR2 reads YFSETQ. J was trimmed by 6 bases and V by 0 bases; bases with no gene match: 8. The CDR3 here is CASSLALQGAGQPQHF. In DNA form, the CDR3 reads TGCGCCAGCAGCTTGGCCCTTCAGGGGGCAGGTCAGCCCCAGCATTTT. The full variable domain, rest sourced from reference TRBV5-1 and TRBJ1-5, is KAGVTQTPRYLIKTRGQQVTLSCSPISGHRSVSWYQQTPGQGLQFLFEYFSETQRNKGNFPGRFSGRQFSNSRSEMNVSTLELGDSALYLCASSLALQGAGQPQHFGDGTRLSIL.

This clonotype appeared many times. The rearrangement joins TRBV5-1 to TRBJ2-1, with TRBD2 matching 9 bases. Germline CDR1 SGHRS, CDR2 YFSETQ. The CDR3 totals 16 residues. The ends lost 0 bases at V and 6 bases at J; junction bases unmatched: 7. CDR3 amino acids: CASSLDPSGTGNEQFF. The CDR3 DNA sequence: TGCGCCAGCAGCTTGGATCCTAGCGGGACCGGCAATGAGCAGTTCTTC.

This clonotype was seen at least ten times. This sequence joins TRBV20-1 and TRBJ2-7; D unclear. The CDR3 loop spans 12 amino acids. CDR1 and CDR2 (germline): DFQATT, SNEGSKA (reference sequence). V was trimmed by 0 bases and J by 6 bases, leaving 9 bases between them. CDR3: CSARDASFEQYF. The CDR3 DNA follows: TGCAGTGCTAGAGATGCGTCTTTCGAGCAGTACTTC.

In its sample, this clonotype was seen many times. This chain uses TRBV19 with TRBJ1-1; no definite D call. V dropped 1 base and J dropped 1 base, with 4 bases sitting between them. Germline V lookup: CDR1 LNHDA, CDR2 SQIVND (reference sequence). The CDR3 totals 13 residues. The DNA for the CDR3 is TGTGCCAGTAGTATAGCGACGAACACTGAAGCTTTCTTT. It encodes CASSIATNTEAFF.

This clonotype showed up many times. This chain uses TRBV19 with TRBJ2-1, with D perhaps matching TRBD1 (6 bases). This CDR3 has 15 amino acids. Germline lookup yields CDR1 LNHDA and CDR2 SQIVND (reference sequence). Trimming removed 10 bases at V and 6 bases at J, with 22 bases between. The CDR3 bases are TGTGCCACTCAGGGGACGGCCCGAGGGAGCAATGAGCAGTTCTTC. Its protein is CATQGTARGSNEQFF.

This clonotype was seen at least ten times. The chain couples TRBV6-1 to TRBJ2-3, with TRBD1 matching over 7 bases. The CDR3 has 15 residues. V lost 6 bases to trimming and J lost 4 bases; unmatched junction nucleotides: 10. Germline CDR1 and CDR2: MNHNS and SASEGT. Here the CDR3 reads CASRSTGLMSDTQYF. In DNA, the CDR3 is TGTGCCAGCAGGTCGACAGGGCTAATGTCAGATACGCAGTATTTT.

This clonotype was seen repeatedly, ten times or more. The chain joins TRBV24-1 to TRBJ2-3, with TRBD2 matching over 12 bases. Germline CDR1 reads KGHDR; CDR2 reads SFDVKD. The CDR3 loop spans 17 amino acids. V was clipped by 3 bases and J by 3 bases; unmatched bases: 6. Written as DNA, the CDR3 is TGTGCCACCAGTGATCCGACTAGCGGGAGCCGAACAGATACGCAGTATTTT. It codes for CATSDPTSGSRTDTQYF.

In its sample, this clonotype was seen many times. The CDR3 here is CASSSGTGASGANVLTF. The DNA of the CDR3 is TGCGCCAGCAGCTCCGGGACAGGGGCCTCTGGGGCCAACGTCCTGACTTTC. The rearrangement links TRBV5-1 to TRBJ2-6; 10 bases match TRBD1. The CDR3 covers 17 residues. Germline CDR1 reads SGHRS; CDR2 reads YFSETQ. The V segment lost 3 bases and the J segment 0 bases; nucleotides outside the gene matches: 3. Drawing the rest from reference TRBV5-1 and TRBJ2-6, the complete variable domain is KAGVTQTPRYLIKTRGQQVTLSCSPISGHRSVSWYQQTPGQGLQFLFEYFSETQRNKGNFPGRFSGRQFSNSRSEMNVSTLELGDSALYLCASSSGTGASGANVLTFGAGSRLTVL.

This clonotype has at least ten counts. The V and J genes are TRBV12-5 and TRBJ2-1, with 9 bases identical to TRBD2. V shed 3 bases, J shed 9 bases, and the junction held 9 bases outside the gene matches. The V gene's germline CDR1 is LGHNT and CDR2 FRNRAP. The CDR3 extends over 15 amino acids. The DNA of the CDR3 is TGTGCTAGTGGTTTCAGTAGCGGGAGAATGCCTGAGCAGTTCTTC. Residues: CASGFSSGRMPEQFF.

This clonotype was recorded at least ten times. The chain joins TRBV27 to TRBJ1-5; tentatively, D is TRBD1 (5 bases). V was trimmed by 5 bases and J by 7 bases, leaving 12 bases between them. The CDR3 extends over 13 amino acids. CDR1 MNHEY and CDR2 SMNVEV come from the germline V gene (reference sequence). The CDR3 sequence: CASSLGRDQPQHF. CDR3 nucleotide sequence: TGTGCCAGCAGTCTGGGGCGGGACCAGCCCCAGCATTTT.

Many counts were recorded for this clonotype. V and J are TRBV5-4 and TRBJ2-3; TRBD2 matches at 10 bases. V dropped 4 bases and J dropped 8; count of bases not matched to a gene: 16. The CDR3 is made up of 17 amino acids. The V gene's germline CDR1 is SGHNT and CDR2 YYREEE (reference sequence). For the CDR3, the DNA is TGTGCCAGCAGCCCCTCTCCGGGGGTAGCGGGAGGTGGTACGCAGTATTTT. This sequence encodes CASSPSPGVAGGGTQYF.